The 25 T cell receptor beta chains in this list originate from one sample, sequenced in a study of cytomegalovirus exposure and HLA in healthy donors. TCRdb keeps only in-frame clones here, not all; method: immunoSEQ multiplex PCR. Counted here are fewer than 150,000 clones, more than 70% occurring once; the ten biggest clones make up approximately 1.5%. Sequencing used PBMCs. All receptors derive from a man aged 25-40 years in good health and CMV-seronegative.

The V gene is TRBV5-1, the J gene TRBJ2-2; D gene ambiguous. V was clipped by 0 bases and J by 6 bases, with 9 bases between them. The germline gives CDR1 SGHRS, CDR2 YFSETQ. The length of the CDR3 is 14 residues. The CDR3 reads CASSLGELAGELFF. The DNA of the CDR3 is TGCGCCAGCAGCTTGGGTGAGCTTGCCGGGGAGCTGTTTTTT. The full variable domain, its missing parts supplied by reference TRBV5-1 and TRBJ2-2, is KAGVTQTPRYLIKTRGQQVTLSCSPISGHRSVSWYQQTPGQGLQFLFEYFSETQRNKGNFPGRFSGRQFSNSRSEMNVSTLELGDSALYLCASSLGELAGELFFGEGSRLTVL.

The genes are TRBV7-3 and TRBJ2-5; 8 nucleotides match TRBD2. The CDR3 loop spans 16 amino acids. Germline loops: CDR1 SGHTA, CDR2 FQGTGA. The V segment lost 2 bases and the J segment 2 bases; nucleotides outside the gene matches: 7. The CDR3 reads CASSLGAGGGQETQYF. CDR3 nucleotides: TGTGCCAGCAGCTTAGGGGCGGGAGGAGGACAAGAGACCCAGTACTTC.

The V gene is TRBV5-1, the J gene TRBJ1-6; no definite D call. CDR1 and CDR2 (germline): SGHRS, YFSETQ. Trimming removed 0 bases from V and 7 bases from J, with 8 bases in between. The CDR3 is 14 amino acids. DNA for the CDR3: TGCGCCAGCAGCTTGGATGGCTTGAATTCACCCCTCCACTTT. Protein sequence: CASSLDGLNSPLHF.

Here the CDR3 reads CASSSGAGTEAFF. CDR3 DNA sequence: TGTGCCAGCAGCTCCGGAGCTGGCACTGAAGCTTTCTTT. The chain employs TRBV7-7 and TRBJ1-1; the D is unclear. V was shortened by 4 bases and J by 4 bases, with 10 bases between the two germline ends. The CDR3 covers 13 residues. Germline assignment: CDR1 SSHAT and CDR2 FNYEAQ (reference sequence).

V gene TRBV27 combines with J gene TRBJ1-1; TRBD1 is a possible D gene (5 bases). The germline gives CDR1 MNHEY, CDR2 SMNVEV (reference sequence). The length of the CDR3 is 14 residues. V was shortened by 4 bases and J by 3 bases, with 12 bases between the two germline ends. The CDR3: CASSSGGGDTEAFF. CDR3 sequence (DNA): TGTGCCAGCAGTTCCGGCGGAGGGGACACTGAAGCTTTCTTT.

V is TRBV25-1 and J is TRBJ2-5; tentatively, D is TRBD1 (5 bases). Trimming removed 3 bases from V and 1 base from J, with 12 bases in between. This CDR3 comprises 15 residues. Germline lookup yields CDR1 MGHDK and CDR2 SYGVNS. The CDR3 nucleotides are TGTGCCAGCAGTGATATACAGGACCCCCAAGAGACCCAGTACTTC. Amino acid sequence: CASSDIQDPQETQYF.

The table lists this clone with a count of one. The chain joins TRBV5-1 to TRBJ1-3, with D possibly TRBD1 on 5 matching bases. The CDR3 is 15 residues long. Trimming left V 3 bases short and J 0 bases short, with 10 bases between. Germline V gives CDR1 SGHRS, CDR2 YFSETQ. The chain's CDR3 is CASSSAGGSGNTIYF. In nucleotides, the CDR3 is TGCGCCAGCAGCTCCGCCGGGGGCTCTGGAAACACCATATATTTT.

This chain uses TRBV7-9 with TRBJ2-5, with 7 nucleotides matching TRBD2. Germline values: CDR1 SEHNR, CDR2 FQNEAQ (reference sequence). Germline trimming cut 4 bases from V and 6 bases from J; bases unmatched to any gene: 14. The CDR3 has 16 residues. CDR3 protein: CASSSGGLFAYQTQYF. The CDR3 nucleotides read TGTGCCAGCAGCTCGGGGGGACTATTCGCCTACCAGACCCAGTACTTC.

CDR3 in DNA: TGTGCCAGCAGTCTTGCGGCGGGGGTCGGGGCAGGGGGCTCGGCTGAAGCTTTCTTT. It yields the protein CASSLAAGVGAGGSAEAFF. J is TRBJ1-1 and V is TRBV5-6; 8 positions match TRBD1. V gave up 5 bases and J gave up 6 bases; unmatched junction bases: 24. The V gene's germline CDR1 is SGHDT and CDR2 YYEEEE. The CDR3 is 19 amino acids.

The CDR3 coding sequence is TGTGCCAGCAGCTGGGGACAGGGGAGGAGTGAAAAACTGTTTTTT. Translated: CASSWGQGRSEKLFF. This sequence joins TRBV5-6 and TRBJ1-4; 10 bases align to TRBD1. CDR1 SGHDT and CDR2 YYEEEE come from the germline V gene. The CDR3 is made up of 15 amino acids. J lost 7 bases, V lost 3 bases, and 6 bases had no gene match.

In the case of this clone: The same CDR3 arises from other DNA sequences in this sample as well. J is TRBJ2-7 and V is TRBV5-5; TRBD1 aligns across 7 bases. After removal of 4 bases from V and 3 bases from J, the junction contained 7 bases not matched to a gene. Per germline, CDR1 SGHKS and CDR2 YYEKEE (reference sequence). This CDR3 is 14 amino acids long. DNA for the CDR3: TGTGCCAGCAGCCTCCGGGACAGCCTCTACGAGCAGTACTTC. Translated, it gives CASSLRDSLYEQYF.

The CDR3 coding sequence is TGTGCCTGGGCCCGGGAGAACACTGAAGCTTTCTTT. The encoded protein is CAWARENTEAFF. The chain carries TRBV30 and TRBJ1-1; no definite D call. The germline V gene has CDR1 GTSNPN and CDR2 SVGIG (reference sequence). Trimming pared 5 bases from V and 1 base from J, leaving 8 bases between. The length of the CDR3 is 12 residues.

In nucleotides, the CDR3 is TGTGCCAGCAGTCGGAGCGGCCCGGAGACCCAGTACTTC. Translation gives CASSRSGPETQYF. The chain couples TRBV6-5 to TRBJ2-5; a weak D match, TRBD2 (5 bases). V was clipped by 5 bases and J by 5 bases, with 12 bases between them. CDR1 is MNHEY and CDR2 is SVGAGI in the germline V gene. The CDR3 runs to 13 residues.

This sequence joins TRBV5-1 and TRBJ1-2, with D hard to call. Germline V lookup: CDR1 SGHRS, CDR2 YFSETQ. The CDR3 runs to 16 residues. The V end lost 1 base, the J end lost 8 bases, and 21 bases lay between the germline ends. The CDR3 coding sequence is TGCGCCAGCAGCTTGAACGCAAATTTGGGATCGGGAGGCTACACCTTC. Translating it yields CASSLNANLGSGGYTF.

The chain joins TRBV6-6 to TRBJ2-1, with a possible D match to TRBD2 (6 bases). The germline V gene has CDR1 MNHNY and CDR2 SVGAGI (reference sequence). The V gene lost 5 bases and the J gene lost 6 bases, with 11 bases spanning the gap. CDR3 length: 13 amino acids. The CDR3 DNA reads as TGTGCCAGCAGTACCCGGGGGAGCAATGAGCAGTTCTTC. It encodes CASSTRGSNEQFF.

V is TRBV7-6 and J is TRBJ2-3; 14 nucleotides align to TRBD2. The germline V gene has CDR1 SGHVS and CDR2 FNYEAQ. CDR3 length equals 19 residues. Trimming at V came to 1 base and at J to 5 bases, leaving 11 bases not matched to a gene. CDR3 sequence (DNA): TGTGCCAGCAGCTTAGAAATGACTAGCGGGAGGGTCTGGGGAGATACGCAGTATTTT. Translating gives CASSLEMTSGRVWGDTQYF.

The rearrangement uses TRBV27 and TRBJ1-5; TRBD1 aligns across 8 bases. The CDR3 is made up of 15 amino acids. The V segment lost 6 bases and the J segment 1 base; nucleotides outside the gene matches: 5. Germline V gene lookup returns CDR1 MNHEY and CDR2 SMNVEV (reference sequence). The CDR3 DNA is TGTGCCAGCAGAACGGACAGGGTCAGCAATCAGCCCCAGCATTTT. Protein: CASRTDRVSNQPQHF.

This clone showed up just once. The chain uses TRBV4-1 and TRBJ2-7; no definite D call. Deletions cut 1 base from V and 3 bases from J, with 7 bases between. Per germline, CDR1 MGHRA and CDR2 YSYEKL. CDR3 length: 13 residues. The CDR3 here is CASSQVLFYEQYF. CDR3 nucleotides: TGCGCCAGCAGCCAAGTTCTGTTCTACGAGCAGTACTTC.

V is TRBV29-1 and J is TRBJ2-5; tentatively, D is TRBD2 (5 bases). V dropped 7 bases and J dropped 3 bases, with 21 bases sitting between them. The CDR3 extends over 15 amino acids. Per the germline V gene, CDR1 is SQVTM and CDR2 is ANQGSEA. The CDR3 region has the DNA TGCAGCGGGAAGGTCCCAATGGACTTCAAAGAGACCCAGTACTTC. Translated: CSGKVPMDFKETQYF.

The chain couples TRBV18 to TRBJ1-5; D is possibly TRBD1 (5 bases). Germline V gene sequence: CDR1 KGHSH, CDR2 LQKENI. Trimming pared 6 bases from V and 5 bases from J, leaving 11 bases between. The CDR3 spans 13 residues. The CDR3 protein is CASSPDRYQPQHF. CDR3 DNA sequence: TGTGCCAGCTCTCCCGACAGATATCAGCCCCAGCATTTT.

The chain links TRBV19 to TRBJ2-2, with D possibly being TRBD2 (6 bases). The CDR3 has 12 residues. Germline V gives CDR1 LNHDA, CDR2 SQIVND (reference sequence). V lost 10 bases and J 5 bases, leaving 11 bases between the germline ends. The CDR3 DNA sequence: TGTGCCACCCGGGGGTATACCGGGGAGCTGTTTTTT. Its protein is CATRGYTGELFF.

The chain links TRBV30 to TRBJ1-1; the D is unclear. Germline V lookup: CDR1 GTSNPN, CDR2 SVGIG (reference sequence). The CDR3 spans 13 residues. Trimming took 3 bases from V and 4 from J, leaving 12 bases between them. CDR3 DNA: TGTGCCTGGAGGGACTATTCGGGCACTGAAGCTTTCTTT. It codes for CAWRDYSGTEAFF.

V gene TRBV18 combines with J gene TRBJ2-7, with TRBD2 matching 9 bases. Germline lookup yields CDR1 KGHSH and CDR2 LQKENI. The CDR3 loop spans 14 amino acids. The V gene end was trimmed by 1 base and the J gene end by 7 bases; junction bases not matched to a gene: 5. DNA of the CDR3: TGTGCCAGCTCACCACGGCGGGGGGGTGATGAGCAGTACTTC. Amino acids: CASSPRRGGDEQYF. The whole variable domain, filled in from reference TRBV18 and TRBJ2-7, reads NAGVMQNPRHLVRRRGQEARLRCSPMKGHSHVYWYRQLPEEGLKFMVYLQKENIIDESGMPKERFSAEFPKEGPSILRIQQVVRGDSAAYFCASSPRRGGDEQYFGPGTRLTVT.

The chain's CDR3 is CASMEGAQDTEAFF. The CDR3 DNA reads as TGTGCCAGTATGGAGGGGGCTCAGGACACTGAAGCTTTCTTT. This chain uses TRBV19 with TRBJ1-1; 7 bases match TRBD1. CDR1 and CDR2 from the germline V gene are LNHDA and SQIVND (reference sequence). This CDR3 has 14 residues. The ends lost 7 bases at V and 3 bases at J; junction bases unmatched: 8.

This clone was picked up a small number of times. The chain uses TRBV5-8 and TRBJ2-7; tentatively, D is TRBD2 (5 bases). The germline CDR1 and CDR2 sequences are SGHTS and YDEGEE. Between the trimmed V and J ends, which lost 4 bases and 4 bases, there was a span of 9 bases. The CDR3 spans 12 residues. CDR3 coding DNA: TGTGCCAGCAGCCGGGAACGGTACGAGCAGTACTTC. Translation gives CASSRERYEQYF.